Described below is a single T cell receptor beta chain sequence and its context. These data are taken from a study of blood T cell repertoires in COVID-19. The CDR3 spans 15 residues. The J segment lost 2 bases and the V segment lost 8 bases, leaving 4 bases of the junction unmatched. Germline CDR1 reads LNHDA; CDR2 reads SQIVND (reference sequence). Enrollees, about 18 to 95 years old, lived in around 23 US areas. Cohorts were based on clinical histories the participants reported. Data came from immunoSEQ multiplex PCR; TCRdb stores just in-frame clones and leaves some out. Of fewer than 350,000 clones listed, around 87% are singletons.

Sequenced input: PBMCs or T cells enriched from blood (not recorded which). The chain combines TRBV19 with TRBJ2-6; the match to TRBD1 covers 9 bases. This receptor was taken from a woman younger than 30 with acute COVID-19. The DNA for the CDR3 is TGTGCCAGTCACACAGGGGGCGCTGGGGCCAACGTCCTGACTTTC. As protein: CASHTGGAGANVLTF.